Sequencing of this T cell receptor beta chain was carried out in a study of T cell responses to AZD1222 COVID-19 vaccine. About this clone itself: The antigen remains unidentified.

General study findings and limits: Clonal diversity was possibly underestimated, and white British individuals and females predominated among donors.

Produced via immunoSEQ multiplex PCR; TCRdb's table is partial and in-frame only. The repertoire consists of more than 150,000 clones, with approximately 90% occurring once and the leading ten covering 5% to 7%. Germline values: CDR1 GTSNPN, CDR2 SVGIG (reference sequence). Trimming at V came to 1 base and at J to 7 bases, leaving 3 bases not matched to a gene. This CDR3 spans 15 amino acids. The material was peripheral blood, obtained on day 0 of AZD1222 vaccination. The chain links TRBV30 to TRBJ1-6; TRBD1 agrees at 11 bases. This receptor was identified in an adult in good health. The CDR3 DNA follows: TGTGCCTGGAGTGCACGGACAGGGGGCAATTCACCCCTCCACTTT. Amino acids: CAWSARTGGNSPLHF.